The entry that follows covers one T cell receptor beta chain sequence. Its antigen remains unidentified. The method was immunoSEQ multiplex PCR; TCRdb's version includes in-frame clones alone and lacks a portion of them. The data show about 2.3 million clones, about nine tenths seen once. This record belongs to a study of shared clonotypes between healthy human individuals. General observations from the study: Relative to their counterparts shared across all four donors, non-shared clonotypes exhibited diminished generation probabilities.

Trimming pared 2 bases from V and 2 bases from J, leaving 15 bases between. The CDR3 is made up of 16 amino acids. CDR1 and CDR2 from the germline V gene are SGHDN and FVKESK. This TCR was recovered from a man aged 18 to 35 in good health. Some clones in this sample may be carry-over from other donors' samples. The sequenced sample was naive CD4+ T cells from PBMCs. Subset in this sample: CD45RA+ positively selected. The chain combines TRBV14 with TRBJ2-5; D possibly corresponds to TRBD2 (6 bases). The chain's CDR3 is CASSQRAGLIQETQYF. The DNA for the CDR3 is TGTGCCAGCAGCCAACGTGCGGGGCTGATTCAAGAGACCCAGTACTTC.